The 12 T cell receptor beta chains given below trace back to one sample, sequenced in a study of blood T cell repertoires in COVID-19. Clones were read by immunoSEQ multiplex PCR, and TCRdb kept only the in-frame ones, dropping some. This sample has fewer than 350,000 clones, with about nine tenths found just once. Sequencing input: PBMCs or T cells enriched from blood (not recorded which). The receptors originated from a middle-aged woman with acute COVID-19.

V and J are TRBV5-1 and TRBJ2-1, with no clear D. The CDR3 is 14 residues long. V was shortened by 4 bases and J by 10 bases, with 18 bases between the two germline ends. Germline-derived CDR1 and CDR2 are SGHRS and YFSETQ. CDR3 nucleotides: TGCGCCAGCAGCCATCGATCTAGTATCGAGGAGCAGTTCTTC. Protein: CASSHRSSIEEQFF.

This rearrangement joins TRBV10-3 to TRBJ2-7; 9 bases map to TRBD2. Germline lookup yields CDR1 ENHRY and CDR2 SYGVKD. The CDR3 is 14 amino acids. V was pared by 2 bases and J by 7 bases, with 6 bases of the junction left unmatched. This CDR3 reads CAISEGSGRGEQYF. In nucleotides, the CDR3 is TGTGCCATCAGTGAGGGTAGCGGGAGAGGTGAGCAGTACTTC.

The genes are TRBV19 and TRBJ2-3; 10 positions agree with TRBD2. Trimming took 4 bases from V and 5 from J; bases not matched to a gene: 9. This CDR3 is built from 16 residues. CDR1 is LNHDA, CDR2 SQIVND, per germline (reference sequence). CDR3: CASSNPGTSVVDTQYF. The CDR3 coding sequence is TGTGCCAGTAGTAATCCCGGGACTAGCGTGGTAGATACGCAGTATTTT.

As to this clone: This sample includes further DNA sequences coding for the same CDR3. The rearrangement uses TRBV5-1 and TRBJ1-1; 10 nucleotides align to TRBD1. CDR1 SGHRS and CDR2 YFSETQ come from the germline V gene. V shed 4 bases, J shed 5 bases, and the junction held 5 bases outside the gene matches. The CDR3 has 14 amino acids. The CDR3 region has the DNA TGCGCCAGCAGCCTTGGACAGGGGGGAACTGAAGCTTTCTTT. Translating gives CASSLGQGGTEAFF.

The genes are TRBV7-2 and TRBJ1-1, with D maybe TRBD1 (6 bases). Per germline, CDR1 SGHTA and CDR2 FQGNSA. V was shortened by 3 bases and J by 6 bases, with 14 bases between the two germline ends. The CDR3 length is 14 residues. The CDR3 loop is CASSLGHKTAEAFF. The CDR3 DNA reads TGTGCCAGCAGCTTGGGACACAAAACGGCTGAAGCTTTCTTT. Using reference TRBV7-2 and TRBJ1-1 for the parts outside the CDR3, the full variable domain is GAGVSQSPSNKVTEKGKDVELRCDPISGHTALYWYRQSLGQGLEFLIYFQGNSAPDKSGLPSDRFSAERTGGSVSTLTIQRTQQEDSAVYLCASSLGHKTAEAFFGQGTRLTVV.

This clone was recorded only once. The chain has TRBV2 and TRBJ2-7, with 8 bases lining up with TRBD1. The CDR3 spans 14 residues. The germline CDR1 and CDR2 sequences are SNHLY and FYNNEI. The J segment lost 4 bases and the V segment lost 6 bases, leaving 8 bases of the junction unmatched. The CDR3 reads CASRTGGAKYEQYF. CDR3 DNA sequence: TGTGCCAGCAGAACAGGGGGAGCTAAATACGAGCAGTACTTC. Complete variable domain (other parts from reference TRBV2 and TRBJ2-7): EPEVTQTPSHQVTQMGQEVILRCVPISNHLYFYWYRQILGQKVEFLVSFYNNEISEKSEIFDDQFSVERPDGSNFTLKIRSTKLEDSAMYFCASRTGGAKYEQYFGPGTRLTVT.

This rearrangement joins TRBV30 to TRBJ1-4; 7 bases are shared with TRBD1. After removal of 4 bases from V and 0 bases from J, the junction contained 2 bases not matched to a gene. Germline V gene data show CDR1 as GTSNPN and CDR2 as SVGIG (reference sequence). The CDR3 has 14 residues. CDR3 protein: CAWTGTATNEKLFF. DNA of the CDR3: TGTGCCTGGACCGGGACAGCAACTAATGAAAAACTGTTTTTT.

The rearrangement joins TRBV5-1 to TRBJ2-3; 7 nucleotides agree with TRBD1. The germline V gene encodes CDR1 SGHRS and CDR2 YFSETQ. The CDR3 totals 18 residues. V was pared by 4 bases and J by 0 bases, with 14 bases of the junction left unmatched. The CDR3 loop is CASSGSKGTVTSTDTQYF. DNA of the CDR3: TGCGCCAGCAGCGGAAGCAAAGGGACAGTTACTAGCACAGATACGCAGTATTTT.

This clone appeared a single time. The V and J genes are TRBV4-2 and TRBJ2-1, with 9 bases fitting TRBD2. Germline V gene data show CDR1 as LGHNA and CDR2 as YNFKEQ. CDR3 length: 15 amino acids. The J segment lost 10 bases and the V segment lost 1 base, leaving 8 bases of the junction unmatched. Written as DNA, the CDR3 is TGTGCCAGCAGCCAAGCAGGACTAGCGAACTGGGAGCAGTTCTTC. This codes for CASSQAGLANWEQFF.

The V call is TRBV2, the J call TRBJ2-2; 8 bases are shared with TRBD1. The CDR3 has 15 amino acids. V dropped 6 bases and J dropped 7; count of bases not matched to a gene: 10. Germline loops: CDR1 SNHLY, CDR2 FYNNEI. The CDR3 sequence: CASSPGAGGIGELFF. CDR3 bases: TGTGCCAGCAGCCCCGGGGCAGGGGGCATCGGGGAGCTGTTTTTT.

DNA of the CDR3: TGTGCCTGGGGTACAGGGGGCGCGGGCGGCTACACCTTC. It is translated as CAWGTGGAGGYTF. This sequence joins TRBV30 and TRBJ1-2; 9 bases are a match to TRBD1. There are 13 residues in the CDR3. The V segment lost 5 bases and the J segment 8 bases; nucleotides outside the gene matches: 9. The germline gives CDR1 GTSNPN, CDR2 SVGIG (reference sequence).

The chain is built from TRBV7-8 and TRBJ2-7; 8 bases align to TRBD1. The V gene end was trimmed by 2 bases and the J gene end by 4 bases; junction bases not matched to a gene: 13. CDR3 length equals 17 residues. CDR1 is SGHVS, CDR2 FQNEAQ, per germline. CDR3 coding DNA: TGTGCCAGCAGCTTATGGTCTTCGGGGACAGGAGATTACGAGCAGTACTTC. The encoded protein is CASSLWSSGTGDYEQYF.